This T cell receptor beta chain was retrieved from a study of somatic mutations in cytotoxic T cells in rheumatoid arthritis. TCRdb's table, derived via immunoSEQ multiplex PCR, lists solely in-frame clones and lacks some. This repertoire shows roughly 18,000 clones, over 75% found once; its top ten account for 10% to 11%. V lost 5 bases, J lost 2 bases, and 6 bases lay in between. The CDR3 length is 13 residues. Germline V CDR1 and CDR2: SEHNR, FQNEAQ (reference sequence). Each population, CD4+ and CD8+ cells, was isolated by positive magnetic bead selection and checked for purity by flow cytometry.

V is TRBV7-9 and J is TRBJ2-2; D is unclear. The sequence came from a man younger than 35 with rheumatoid arthritis. Sequences were obtained from CD8+ T cells sorted from blood. The CDR3 DNA follows: TGTGCCAGCAGCCAAGATAACACCGGGGAGCTGTTTTTT. The encoded protein is CASSQDNTGELFF.